This T cell receptor beta chain is from a study of CD8 T cells in Susac syndrome. The authors reverse transcribed 0.5 to 1 ug RNA with random hexamers. TCRdb analysed the immunoSEQ multiplex PCR reads with MiXCR anew, one entry per CDR3 protein. This table has around 300,000 distinct CDR3 sequences, approximately 85% appearing once. Trimming at V came to 7 bases and at J to 5 bases, leaving 9 bases not matched to a gene. The germline V gene has CDR1 SGHVS and CDR2 FNYEAQ. This CDR3 region has 15 residues. The sample comprised CD8+ T cells from PBMCs. The receptor was derived from a human donor with multiple sclerosis. The rearrangement joins TRBV7-6 to TRBJ2-3; 10 nucleotides agree with TRBD2. The CDR3 nucleotides read TGTGCCAGCACCCTGACTAGCGGGTTCGGAGATACGCAGTATTTT. Protein: CASTLTSGFGDTQYF. Full variable domain (remainder filled in from reference TRBV7-6 and TRBJ2-3): GAGVSQSPRYKVTKRGQDVALRCDPISGHVSLYWYRQALGQGPEFLTYFNYEAQQDKSGLPNDRFSAERPEGSISTLTIQRTEQRDSAMYRCASTLTSGFGDTQYFGPGTRLTVL.